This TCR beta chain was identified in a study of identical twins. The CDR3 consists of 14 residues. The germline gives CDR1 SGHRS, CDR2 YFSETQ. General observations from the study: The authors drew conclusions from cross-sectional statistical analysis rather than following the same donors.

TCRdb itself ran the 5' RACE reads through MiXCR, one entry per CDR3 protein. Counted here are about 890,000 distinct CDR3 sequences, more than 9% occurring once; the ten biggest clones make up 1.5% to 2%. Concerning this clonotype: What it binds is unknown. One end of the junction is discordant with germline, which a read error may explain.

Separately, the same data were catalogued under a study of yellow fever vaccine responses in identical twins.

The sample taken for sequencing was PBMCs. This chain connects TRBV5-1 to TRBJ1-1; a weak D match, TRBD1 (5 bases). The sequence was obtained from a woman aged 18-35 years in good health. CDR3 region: CASSLAWGNAEAFF. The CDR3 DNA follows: TGCGCCAGCAGCTTGGCCTGGGGGAACGCTGAAGCTTTCTTT.